The entry that follows covers one T cell receptor beta chain sequence. This clonotype was seen a handful of times. Its binding antigen is unknown. The germline gene is not matched at one end of the junction; a read error may be the cause. The CDR3 has 15 amino acids, counting the end cysteine and phenylalanine. Solely the CDR3 DNA is kept, with 45 bases framed from the first base. Per the germline V gene, SGHTA is the CDR1 and FQGTGA is the CDR2. The data are from a study of CD8+CD57+ T cells in acquired aplastic anemia (dated by TCRdb to 2017 to 2018). About the study as a whole: Extracted DNA from sorted CD4+ and CD8+ cells averaged 3.2 ug, ranging from 0.2 to 27.4 ug. An average of approximately 9.8 million reads for CD4+ cells and 11.0 million reads for CD8+ cells was obtained from healthy donor samples.

In this study, sorted CD4+ and CD8+ T cells from the blood of healthy subjects and of severe aplastic anemia patients had their TCR repertoires deep-sequenced. Ficoll-Paque density gradient centrifugation was used to isolate peripheral blood mononuclear cells. CD4+ and CD8+ T cells were sorted by FACS or magnetic beads before DNA extraction. Genomic DNA was used as template for profiling of TCR beta VDJ combinations and CDR3 sequences. TCR repertoire sequencing was run on an Illumina HiSeq 2000. From the authors' description of their analysis: Repertoire assessment relied on Simpson's diversity index, CDR3 size and DJ length profiles, and TRBV/TRBJ rearrangement plots. Whichever DNA sequence was most abundant in the deep sequencing data was defined as the immunodominant clone. CDR3 amino acid sequences were screened for sharing across subjects and were compared with published repertoires and the VDJdb database. TCRdb ran its own pipeline on the public reads, namely fastp trimming at Q25 and MiXCR clone calling, and kept in-frame beta chains. Each CDR3 protein gets just one entry, which takes the most common genes and DNA from the rows behind it. These V and J calls derive from TCRdb rather than the authors' analysis. The sample contains about 220,000 distinct CDR3 sequences, around 32% of them found a single time. The top ten hold 1% to 1.3% of the sample.

What the study reported, not specific to this receptor: Roughly 29 CD8+ CDR3 sequences were shared between patients and controls but appeared highly expressed in patients and within their immunodominant clones. No significant difference in CD8+ Simpson's diversity was found between patients and healthy controls (P=0.060).

In this chain, TRBV7-3 is recombined with TRBJ2-1; 8 middle bases align to TRBD1. Sequenced: sorted CD4+, CD8+, or CD8+CD57+ T cells (not recorded which) from PBMCs. The origin of this receptor is a human donor in good health, serving as a control. In nucleotide form, the sequence is TGTGCCAGCAGCCCCAGACAGGGGTTACTAGATGAGCGGTTCTTC. The encoded protein is CASSPRQGLLDERFF.